This T cell receptor (beta chain) was recovered during a study of Ad26.COV2.S vaccination and SARS-CoV-2 variants. Germline-derived CDR1 and CDR2 are SGDLS and YYNGEE. This CDR3 is built from 15 residues. The V gene lost 0 bases and the J gene lost 7 bases, with 14 bases spanning the gap. Documented treatment: approximately 18 received Ad26.COV2.S at low or high dose, single or two shots; about 5 received placebo; per-sample allocation not given. The investigators took samples on day 63 after the first vaccine or placebo injection. The method was immunoSEQ multiplex PCR; TCRdb's version includes in-frame clones alone and lacks a portion of them. The table includes 410,000 or so clones, over 75% detected once.

The J gene is TRBJ2-1, the V gene TRBV9, with D tentatively TRBD1 (6 bases). The receptor's source is a person aged 18-65 years who received the Ad26.COV2.S COVID-19 vaccine or a placebo. The starting material was peripheral blood, obtained in a trial of Ad26.COV2.S vaccine versus placebo. The CDR3 spells CASSVEPNRANEQFF. The CDR3 DNA follows: TGTGCCAGCAGCGTAGAACCTAACAGGGCAAATGAGCAGTTCTTC.